Below, 29 T cell receptor beta chains from the same sample are listed, as sequenced in a study of cytomegalovirus exposure and HLA in healthy donors. PCR involved 60 Vbeta and 13 Jbeta primers. This table comes from immunoSEQ multiplex PCR, and its TCRdb copy is limited to in-frame clones, with some not included. The sample records under 150,000 clones, 80% to 85% being singletons. Sequenced input: PBMCs. The receptor set was obtained from a woman between 50 and 59 years old in good health and CMV-seropositive.

The chain combines TRBV30 with TRBJ2-5, with 10 bases lining up with TRBD1. V gave up 2 bases and J gave up 5 bases; unmatched junction bases: 5. The CDR3 has 14 residues. Germline V gene sequence: CDR1 GTSNPN, CDR2 SVGIG (reference sequence). The chain's CDR3 is CAWSPWTGGETQYF. The CDR3 region has the DNA TGTGCCTGGAGTCCCTGGACAGGGGGGGAGACCCAGTACTTC. Full variable domain (rest looked up from reference TRBV30 and TRBJ2-5): SQTIHQWPATLVQPVGSPLSLECTVEGTSNPNLYWYRQAAGRGLQLLFYSVGIGQISSEVPQNLSASRPQDRQFILSSKKLLLSDSGFYLCAWSPWTGGETQYFGPGTRLLVL.

The chain carries TRBV25-1 and TRBJ1-3, with TRBD1 as a possible D gene (5 bases). CDR1 is MGHDK, CDR2 SYGVNS, per germline. With 3 bases removed from V and 4 bases from J, the gap between germline ends came to 10 bases. The CDR3 is made up of 14 amino acids. CDR3 DNA: TGTGCCAGCAGTGACCCGGGACTCGGAAACACCATATATTTT. Translating gives CASSDPGLGNTIYF.

The chain joins TRBV7-2 to TRBJ2-5; maybe TRBD1 (6 bases). V lost 5 bases, J lost 4 bases, and 20 bases lay in between. The germline CDR1 and CDR2 sequences are SGHTA and FQGNSA. This CDR3 region has 16 residues. In nucleotides, the CDR3 is TGTGCCAGCAGCCAAGACTTGCGGAAGGGGGTAGAGACCCAGTACTTC. As protein: CASSQDLRKGVETQYF.

A single count supports this clone. This chain uses TRBV5-1 with TRBJ2-3; 8 bases align to TRBD2. CDR3 length: 16 amino acids. J lost 0 bases, V lost 3 bases, and 6 bases had no gene match. Germline V gene data show CDR1 as SGHRS and CDR2 as YFSETQ. The chain's CDR3 is CASSSPIAGSTDTQYF. The CDR3 bases are TGCGCCAGCAGCTCTCCGATAGCGGGGAGCACAGATACGCAGTATTTT.

The V and J genes are TRBV6-5 and TRBJ2-5; TRBD2 agrees at 12 bases. Judging by the DNA end, TRBJ2-7 fits better; the J call may be wrong. This CDR3 spans 13 amino acids. CDR1 and CDR2 from the germline V gene are MNHEY and SVGAGI. For the CDR3, the DNA is TGTGCCAGCAGCGGGACTAGCGGGTACGAGCAGTACTTC. This gives the protein CASSGTSGYEQYF.

This clone has just one count. CDR3: CASYIGVYTEAFF. CDR3 sequence (DNA): TGTGCCAGTTATATAGGGGTTTACACTGAAGCTTTCTTT. This sequence joins TRBV6-1 and TRBJ1-1; D possibly corresponds to TRBD1 (5 bases). V lost 9 bases and J lost 3, with 14 bases in between. CDR1 is MNHNS, CDR2 SASEGT, per germline. The CDR3 length is 13 residues.

This sequence joins TRBV5-1 and TRBJ2-5; weak D call: TRBD1 (5 bases). The germline V gene has CDR1 SGHRS and CDR2 YFSETQ. Trimming cost V 4 bases and J 3 bases, with 10 bases left between them. CDR3 length: 13 amino acids. CDR3 amino acids: CASSVQGKETQYF. In DNA form, the CDR3 reads TGCGCCAGCAGCGTTCAGGGTAAAGAGACCCAGTACTTC.

The chain couples TRBV6-5 to TRBJ1-3, with D unresolved. The CDR3 loop spans 14 amino acids. Germline V gene data show CDR1 as MNHEY and CDR2 as SVGAGI. The V gene lost 6 bases and the J gene lost 0 bases, with 9 bases spanning the gap. The chain's CDR3 is CASRSQHSGNTIYF. The CDR3, as DNA: TGTGCCAGCAGATCACAGCACTCTGGAAACACCATATATTTT.

This chain uses TRBV2 with TRBJ1-2; 8 bases align to TRBD1. The length of the CDR3 is 14 residues. Trimming cost V 7 bases and J 5 bases; bases outside gene matches: 9. Looked up from germline, CDR1 is SNHLY and CDR2 is FYNNEI. The CDR3 reads CASTTQGAGYGYTF. CDR3 nucleotide sequence: TGTGCCAGCACAACCCAGGGGGCAGGGTATGGCTACACCTTC.

This chain connects TRBV7-3 to TRBJ2-5; possible D gene TRBD2, 5 bases. The V end was cut by 1 base, the J end by 4 bases, with 7 bases between. This CDR3 contains 13 residues. Per germline, CDR1 SGHTA and CDR2 FQGTGA. The CDR3 region is CASSLNGVETQYF. CDR3 DNA sequence: TGTGCCAGCAGCTTAAACGGGGTAGAGACCCAGTACTTC.

V and J are TRBV2 and TRBJ2-1; TRBD2 is a possible D gene (7 bases). Germline CDR1 SNHLY, CDR2 FYNNEI. This CDR3 comprises 14 residues. Trimming took 6 bases from V and 6 from J, leaving 15 bases between them. CDR3 bases: TGTGCCAGCAGCGGGGGGCCTTATAGCAATGAGCAGTTCTTC. It encodes CASSGGPYSNEQFF.

J is TRBJ2-5 and V is TRBV7-6, with TRBD2 matching 8 bases. V lost 3 bases, J lost 5 bases, and 14 bases stayed unmatched. Germline-derived CDR1 and CDR2 are SGHVS and FNYEAQ. The CDR3 runs to 17 residues. The CDR3 region has the DNA TGTGCCAGCAGCTTTCCACGGGGGGGCCAAAGTGGGGAGACCCAGTACTTC. It codes for CASSFPRGGQSGETQYF.

The chain employs TRBV5-4 and TRBJ2-5, with D tentatively TRBD2 (7 bases). The CDR3 runs to 15 residues. Germline CDR1 and CDR2: SGHNT and YYREEE (reference sequence). V dropped 4 bases and J dropped 5 bases, with 18 bases sitting between them. DNA of the CDR3: TGTGCCAGCAGCACGAATGGGGGGGCGGGGGAGACCCAGTACTTC. Translated: CASSTNGGAGETQYF.

The rearrangement links TRBV7-9 to TRBJ1-1; the D gene is possibly TRBD1 (5 bases). CDR1 and CDR2 (germline): SEHNR, FQNEAQ (reference sequence). The CDR3 spans 14 residues. Trimming removed 7 bases at V and 5 bases at J, with 17 bases between. CDR3 nucleotides: TGTGCCAGCACCCCGGCGGGGGGAGATACTGAAGCTTTCTTT. It specifies CASTPAGGDTEAFF.

The chain couples TRBV27 to TRBJ2-3, with 10 bases aligning to TRBD1. V lost 3 bases and J lost 3; bases outside the gene matches: 12. Germline CDR1 reads MNHEY; CDR2 reads SMNVEV (reference sequence). CDR3 length equals 18 residues. Here the CDR3 reads CASSFFPSGQGSTDTQYF. The CDR3, as DNA: TGTGCCAGCAGTTTTTTCCCTTCGGGACAGGGGAGTACAGATACGCAGTATTTT.

The chain recombines TRBV7-3 with TRBJ2-1, with 10 bases identical to TRBD2. The CDR3 contains 18 residues. CDR1 and CDR2 (germline): SGHTA, FQGTGA. The V gene end was trimmed by 2 bases and the J gene end by 0 bases; junction bases not matched to a gene: 7. CDR3 sequence (DNA): TGTGCCAGCAGCTTAGCTAGCGGGAGATCCAGCTCCTACAATGAGCAGTTCTTC. It yields the protein CASSLASGRSSSYNEQFF.

The chain recombines TRBV28 with TRBJ1-5; D is uncertain. The CDR3 contains 16 residues. The germline V and J ends were trimmed by 1 base and 0 bases, with 10 bases remaining between them. Per the germline V gene, CDR1 is MDHEN and CDR2 is SYDVKM. The DNA of the CDR3 is TGTGCCAGCAGTTTATCCGGGAGGAATAGCAATCAGCCCCAGCATTTT. This codes for CASSLSGRNSNQPQHF.

The gene calls are TRBV15 and TRBJ1-1, with D perhaps matching TRBD1 (6 bases). The CDR3 is made up of 13 amino acids. Germline V gene lookup returns CDR1 LNHNV and CDR2 YYDKDF (reference sequence). With 0 bases removed from V and 8 bases from J, the gap between germline ends came to 10 bases. The CDR3, as DNA: TGTGCCACCAGCAGAGATCAGGGGTTAGAAGCTTTCTTT. Its translation is CATSRDQGLEAFF. The full variable domain, in which reference TRBV15 and TRBJ1-1 provide the parts outside the CDR3, is DAMVIQNPRYQVTQFGKPVTLSCSQTLNHNVMYWYQQKSSQAPKLLFHYYDKDFNNEADTPDNFQSRRPNTSFCFLDIRSPGLGDTAMYLCATSRDQGLEAFFGQGTRLTVV.

The chain is built from TRBV5-1 and TRBJ2-3, with D possibly being TRBD1 (5 bases). CDR3 length equals 15 residues. Germline V gives CDR1 SGHRS, CDR2 YFSETQ. Trimming took off 1 base at V and 4 bases at J, with 13 bases between the two ends. CDR3: CASSLSRGGADTQYF. DNA for the CDR3: TGCGCCAGCAGCTTGTCTAGGGGTGGGGCAGATACGCAGTATTTT.

The chain recombines TRBV28 with TRBJ2-5, with a weak D call TRBD1 (6 bases). The germline V and J ends were trimmed by 3 bases and 1 base, with 15 bases remaining between them. This CDR3 contains 16 residues. Germline CDR1 MDHEN, CDR2 SYDVKM. The CDR3 is CASSLSGVDLQETQYF. CDR3 nucleotides: TGTGCCAGCAGTTTGTCAGGGGTGGACCTCCAAGAGACCCAGTACTTC.

This clone was counted between two and nine times. The chain combines TRBV6-5 with TRBJ2-5, with 7 bases identical to TRBD1. V lost 2 bases and J lost 3; bases outside the gene matches: 0. CDR1 and CDR2 (germline): MNHEY, SVGAGI. The CDR3 sequence is 13 residues long. The CDR3 reads CASSYGTEETQYF. In DNA form, the CDR3 reads TGTGCCAGCAGTTACGGGACAGAAGAGACCCAGTACTTC.

The chain is built from TRBV18 and TRBJ2-1, with D possibly TRBD2 on 6 matching bases. Germline V CDR1 and CDR2: KGHSH, LQKENI. This CDR3 comprises 12 residues. Trimming removed 3 bases at V and 9 bases at J, with 9 bases between. In nucleotides, the CDR3 is TGTGCCAGCTCACCTTCGGAGGGTGAGCAGTTCTTC. It encodes CASSPSEGEQFF.

The CDR3: CASSRDRQVPEQYF. In DNA form, the CDR3 reads TGTGCCAGTAGCAGGGACAGACAAGTCCCCGAGCAGTACTTC. The chain combines TRBV19 with TRBJ2-7; 7 bases align to TRBD1. CDR1 LNHDA and CDR2 SQIVND come from the germline V gene (reference sequence). This CDR3 has 14 amino acids. V lost 6 bases and J lost 6; bases outside the gene matches: 11.

The chain recombines TRBV9 with TRBJ2-1; no clear D. Germline CDR1 and CDR2: SGDLS and YYNGEE. The V end lost 1 base, the J end lost 7 bases, and 15 bases lay between the germline ends. This CDR3 has 15 residues. CDR3 DNA sequence: TGTGCCAGCAGCGTAACCCCCAGAACGATGAATGAGCAGTTCTTC. Translation gives CASSVTPRTMNEQFF.

V is TRBV29-1 and J is TRBJ2-1, with 7 bases identical to TRBD2. The V and J ends lost 7 bases and 0 bases, in that order; junction bases with no gene match: 3. The CDR3 contains 13 residues. Germline values: CDR1 SQVTM, CDR2 ANQGSEA. The CDR3 sequence is CSGERDSYNEQFF. CDR3 coding DNA: TGCAGCGGAGAGCGGGACTCCTACAATGAGCAGTTCTTC.

The genes are TRBV6-5 and TRBJ1-2; D is perhaps TRBD1 (6 bases). The CDR3 runs 15 residues. The germline V gene encodes CDR1 MNHEY and CDR2 SVGAGI. Trimming shortened V by 2 bases and J by 3 bases, and 13 bases separated the two germline ends. The chain's CDR3 is CASSYGGARDYGYTF. Written as DNA, the CDR3 is TGTGCCAGCAGTTACGGGGGGGCGCGTGACTATGGCTACACCTTC.

Concerning this clone: The sample has other DNA sequences that encode this CDR3 too. This sequence joins TRBV5-1 and TRBJ2-5, with 8 bases that match TRBD1. The CDR3 has 15 residues. The ends lost 5 bases at V and 1 base at J; junction bases unmatched: 7. Germline CDR1 reads SGHRS; CDR2 reads YFSETQ. The CDR3 loop reads CASSLAGQGQETQYF. Written as DNA, the CDR3 is TGCGCCAGCAGTCTTGCTGGACAGGGCCAAGAGACCCAGTACTTC.

With respect to this clone: At one of its ends the junction is not consistent with the germline gene, which may arise from a read error. The chain is built from TRBV10-3 and TRBJ1-1; unclear D gene. The CDR3 sequence is 11 residues long. CDR1 and CDR2 (germline): ENHRY, SYGVKD. CDR3 sequence reads: CAISAAEEAFF. CDR3 nucleotides: TGTGCCATAAGTGCCGCCGAGGAAGCTTTCTTT.

J is TRBJ2-2 and V is TRBV30; maybe TRBD1 (6 bases). The CDR3 extends over 14 amino acids. Germline V gene sequence: CDR1 GTSNPN, CDR2 SVGIG (reference sequence). V was pared by 5 bases and J by 0 bases, with 10 bases between. CDR3 DNA sequence: TGTGCCTGGGACAGACAGGCGAACACCGGGGAGCTGTTTTTT. This translates into CAWDRQANTGELFF. The variable domain in full, with the rest retrieved from reference TRBV30 and TRBJ2-2, is SQTIHQWPATLVQPVGSPLSLECTVEGTSNPNLYWYRQAAGRGLQLLFYSVGIGQISSEVPQNLSASRPQDRQFILSSKKLLLSDSGFYLCAWDRQANTGELFFGEGSRLTVL.